This TCR beta chain was documented in a study of blood T cell repertoires in COVID-19 (TCRdb year 2020). Concerning the study at large: The collaborator samples originated in the United States, Italy and Spain and spanned the acute and convalescent phases of COVID-19. The material from the prospective study consisted of cDNA or gDNA derived from T cells, B-cell-depleted T cells, or PBMCs. The dataset comprised deeply sampled blood TCRbeta repertoires from subjects exposed to, actively infected with, or recovered from COVID-19. The repertoires were released in a freely available public database meant as a resource for research on the immune response to SARS-CoV-2. Samples were obtained from the ongoing ImmuneRACE study (first 160 participants) and from some 1,300 subjects provided by 6 global collaborators. A de-identified subject ID, COVID-19 status, age in years and sex were almost always included in the sample metadata. Where HLA class I and class II types were available, the types were taken from metadata supplied by the sample provider, not from assay-based typing.

At one collaborating source in Seattle, patients were enrolled during active infection and were followed longitudinally through the course of disease. Whole blood was collected in K2EDTA tubes by collaborating institutions according to the institutions' own protocols. For TCRbeta analysis, collaborators shipped samples in one of three forms: frozen whole blood, isolated PBMCs, or DNA extracted from either of those sample types. The immunoSEQ Assay, a bias-controlled multiplex PCR, was used to amplify TCRbeta CDR3 regions from genomic DNA. As for the authors' bioinformatics: Nucleated cell counts per sample were estimated from amplification of reference gene primers within the assay. To quantify the absolute abundance of each unique TCRbeta CDR3 rearrangement, sequence reads were collapsed and filtered. For each sample, productive Simpson clonality was calculated by taking the square root of Simpson's diversity index across productive rearrangements. TCRdb took over this immuneACCESS table, retaining in-frame rearrangements with V and J assigned. Such tables are incomplete; in checked studies, under half of the missing clones stem from an unresolved V gene, and the remainder is unexplained. V and J calls and clone size are copied from that table; D and trimming were computed from the DNA. This sample gives around 300,000 clones in total; approximately 86% of them show up just once. Approximately 14% of the sample is taken by the ten largest.

Of note for this clone: Its antigen is currently not known. Base qualities are not recorded, but no much larger clone differs from it by a single base.

The CDR3 numbers 13 residues from cysteine through phenylalanine. Just CDR3 DNA is preserved here, 39 bases in frame from base 1. Unmatched junction bases come to 7, with V trimmed by 4 bases and J by 7 bases. CDR1 and CDR2 are read off the germline V gene as SGHRS and YFSETQ. The paper as a whole reports these results and caveats: The quantity of clinical and demographic metadata differed by source and by participant and was supplied without curation.

This TCR was sampled from an older woman with COVID-19, enrolled during active disease. The sequenced sample was peripheral blood. The rearrangement combines TRBV5-1 with TRBJ1-2; 7 central nucleotides agree with TRBD1. The CDR3: CASSEPTGSGYTF. The nucleotide sequence is given as TGCGCCAGCAGCGAACCGACAGGGTCTGGCTACACCTTC.